The rows below give T cell receptor beta chains drawn from one sample of a study of OX40 agonist ivuxolimab in advanced cancers. Measured with immunoSEQ multiplex PCR; TCRdb has only the in-frame clones, and not every one. The data contain about 27,000 clones, 75% to 90% of them singletons. The sample here was CD4+ or CD8+ T cells sorted from blood, taken in a trial of the OX40 agonist ivuxolimab. The source is an adult with an advanced solid tumor such as melanoma, head and neck, liver or kidney cancer. Both conserved end residues are trimmed from each CDR3. Each record gives: clone size, V gene, J gene, CDR3 protein. Rows may omit the clone size; those that give it use once, few, many or a size class.

>.|TRBV2|TRBJ2-5
ASSEGPGARQETQY
>.|TRBV2|TRBJ2-1
ASSEGTTYNEQF
>.|TRBV11-2|TRBJ2-5
ASSLENPSGSLKTQY
>.|TRBV14|TRBJ2-7
ASSQDRTRQY
>.|TRBV10-3|TRBJ2-2
AISEPVSTGELF
>.|TRBV6-6|TRBJ2-2
ASSYGASANTGELF
>.|TRBV7-9|TRBJ2-5
ASSQTRTGGAETQY
>.|TRBV25-1|TRBJ2-1
ASRKFRGDEQF
>.|TRBV9|TRBJ2-7
ASSGQGSEQY
>.|TRBV6-6|TRBJ1-1
ASSSTGGTEAF
>.|TRBV6-1|TRBJ2-7
ASSEAQGLFEQY
>.|TRBV27|TRBJ2-7
ASGTGLFYEQY
>once|TRBV5-3|TRBJ2-3
ARSRDSPSTDTQY
>.|TRBV19|TRBJ1-1
ASSLGRYTEAF
>.|TRBV7-6|TRBJ2-7
ASSLAESSYEQY
>.|TRBV15|TRBJ1-2
ATSRVPGGGGYT
>.|TRBV7-8|TRBJ1-5
ASSSVPGQGVSWVQPQH
>.|TRBV27|TRBJ2-7
ASSRPGLANEQY
>.|TRBV5-1|TRBJ2-7
ASSLEVDSTGEQY
>.|TRBV6-6|TRBJ2-7
ASRSSFEQY
>.|TRBV16|TRBJ2-7
ASSLGGYQGGGEQY
>.|TRBV29-1|TRBJ1-4
SVDVGLNEKLF
>.|TRBV7-3|TRBJ2-2
ASSLNPSGELF
>.|TRBV27|TRBJ2-2
ASTPGQGLSGELF
>.|TRBV27|TRBJ2-5
ASSSPQRRGGFVETQY
>once|TRBV27|TRBJ2-7
ASSLTVPAYEQY
>.|TRBV2|TRBJ2-7
ASSTRTSPYEQY
>once|TRBV9|TRBJ2-6
ASSVALLGLSGANVLT
>.|TRBV10-2|TRBJ2-6
ASNSYSGANVLT
>.|TRBV6-1|TRBJ2-7
ASRPDGKYEQY
>.|TRBV7-6|TRBJ2-1
ASSLGERGNEQF
>once|TRBV9|TRBJ1-3
ASSVSGNTIY
>.|TRBV6-5|TRBJ1-6
ASSGGSRYSPLH
>once|TRBV28|TRBJ2-5
ASSALQEAGYQETQY
>.|TRBV6-5|TRBJ1-2
ASSFRTGNFEGYT
>.|TRBV12-5|TRBJ2-1
ASGNGVGTQVEQF
>medium-sized|TRBV7-2|TRBJ2-7
ASSLVKGYEQY
>.|TRBV5-1|TRBJ2-7
ASRGVSYEQY
>.|TRBV15|TRBJ1-4
ATSREDRAVEKLF
>.|TRBV21-1|TRBJ1-3
ASSKGRQGSGNTIY